What follows is one T cell receptor beta chain and its context. No base quality information exists; no much larger clone differs at one position. This specimen's time point label, interpreted: cells obtained before transplantation from donor or recipient. Mixed lymphocyte reactions plated around 200,000 CFSE-labeled pre-transplant responders with around 200,000 irradiated violet-dye-labeled stimulators and were cultured for about 6 days. After the mixed lymphocyte reaction, proliferating CD3+CD4+CFSE-low and CD3+CD8+CFSE-low responder cells were FACS-sorted on a BD Influx sorter. The data originate from a study of graft-versus-host responses after intestinal transplantation (dated by TCRdb to about 2021). General notes on the study: Recipients received multivisceral, liver-intestinal, or isolated intestinal transplants. Rather than being sequenced by the commercial service, samples from a few later patients were sequenced in-house on an Illumina MiSeq and processed with MiXCR. A peak of at least 4% donor T cells among recipient peripheral blood mononuclear cells was the definition used for donor T cell macrochimerism. A cohort of about 26 intestinal transplant recipients, including one retransplant, was enrolled, and a few patients lacking pretransplant specimens were excluded. Alloreactive clones were identified by sequencing pre-transplant mixed lymphocyte reaction products and comparing them with unstimulated pre-transplant donor and recipient T cells. Every recipient was given anti-thymocyte globulin induction, then maintenance tacrolimus and steroids for 3 to 4 years. Graft-versus-host and host-versus-graft alloreactive T cell clones were tracked in the graft, circulation and bone marrow after intestinal transplantation using bulk TCR-beta CDR3 sequencing. Paper-wide results and their limitations: The conclusions were limited by the relatively low number and heterogeneity of the intestinal transplant patients. In the allografts of patients with donor T cell macrochimerism, GvH to HvG T cell clonal ratios were high. GvH clones were found in recipient bone marrow, and some of the GvH clones appeared earlier in ileal mucosa or blood, which is consistent with an intestinal mucosal origin. Early after transplant, peak levels of circulating GvH clones were found to be associated with declines in HvG clones.

Library generation was performed with the immunoSEQ multiplex PCR assay. For most patients, genomic DNA was isolated with the Qiagen DNeasy Blood and Tissue Kit and sent frozen to Adaptive Biotechnologies for TCR sequencing. High-throughput TCR-beta CDR3 sequencing of genomic DNA from most patients was performed by Adaptive Biotechnologies. The study's own analysis went as follows. TCR sequencing data for approximately 19 patients were retrieved from Adaptive's ImmunoSEQ software; a few other patients were processed with MiXCR and VDJtools. To correct CD4 versus CD8 sorting errors, sequences present in both subsets at a frequency ratio below 5:1 were removed. CDR3 nucleotide sequences shared between donor and recipient were removed because the origin of such sequences could not be assigned. Alloreactive clones required at least 2-fold expansion over unstimulated cells and minimum CFSE-low frequency of 0.002% (template counts) or 0.001% (read counts). Clones detected in sequenced pre-transplant spleen, lymph node, or MLR CFSE-low populations of the donor or recipient were defined as mappable. Cumulative frequency of alloreactive clones was calculated as a percentage of all sequences weighted by copy number. This is the immuneACCESS table as TCRdb keeps it, with only in-frame sequences that have V and J called. A part of the clones is gone; compared with another copy, unresolved V genes explain less than half, and the rest is unexplained. V, J and clone size derive from that table, while D and trimming were established from the DNA sequence. For this sample there are 9,500 to 15,000 clones; 35% appear just once. The ten top clones hold around 3% of the sample.

Specimen: alloreactive CD8+ T cells from a mixed lymphocyte reaction culture, collected before intestinal transplant. The cell subset or site tag for this specimen amounts to: CFSE-low proliferating T cells sorted from approximately 6-day pre-transplant mixed lymphocyte reaction (GvH or HvG direction). The clonotype was recovered from a human patient who received an intestinal transplant.

The nucleotides read TGTGCCAGCGCCCGTCGGCTTTTTTGGGATGAGCAGTTCTTC. The resulting protein is CASARRLFWDEQFF. The rearrangement joined TRBV27 to TRBJ2-1; no D gene is confidently identified. V is pared back by 8 bases and J by 8 bases, with 19 bases lying between the germline termini. From the cysteine up to the phenylalanine, the CDR3 has a length of 14 residues. The retained sequence is limited to the CDR3, 42 bases, with the frame set at the first base. The germline V gene encodes CDR1 MNHEY and CDR2 SMNVEV (reference sequence).